The present entry profiles one T cell receptor (beta chain) with its context. What it binds is unknown. The study drew its donors from healthy HIV-negative adults without recent acute infections or vaccinations. Naive CD45RA+ and memory CD45RA-negative subsets were split from CD4+ cells. Clones were read by immunoSEQ multiplex PCR, and TCRdb kept only the in-frame ones, dropping some. The profile shows 2,500,000 or so clones, around 93% of them singletons. This entry comes from a study of shared clonotypes between healthy human individuals. Findings of the study overall: Generation of non-shared clonotypes was less probable than generation of clonotypes shared by all four donors.

The V gene end was trimmed by 2 bases and the J gene end by 5 bases; junction bases not matched to a gene: 9. The CDR3 contains 16 residues. Per germline, CDR1 SGHTA and CDR2 FQGTGA. The receptor's source is a man younger than 35 in good health. Some clones in this sample may be carry-over from other donors' samples. The sequenced material came from naive CD4+ T cells from PBMCs. Noted subset: CD45RA+ positively selected. The chain is built from TRBV7-3 and TRBJ2-3; 8 bases agree with TRBD2. In nucleotides, the CDR3 is TGTGCCAGCAGCTTATCCCCGGGAGGGCTTCTAGATACGCAGTATTTT. It specifies CASSLSPGGLLDTQYF.